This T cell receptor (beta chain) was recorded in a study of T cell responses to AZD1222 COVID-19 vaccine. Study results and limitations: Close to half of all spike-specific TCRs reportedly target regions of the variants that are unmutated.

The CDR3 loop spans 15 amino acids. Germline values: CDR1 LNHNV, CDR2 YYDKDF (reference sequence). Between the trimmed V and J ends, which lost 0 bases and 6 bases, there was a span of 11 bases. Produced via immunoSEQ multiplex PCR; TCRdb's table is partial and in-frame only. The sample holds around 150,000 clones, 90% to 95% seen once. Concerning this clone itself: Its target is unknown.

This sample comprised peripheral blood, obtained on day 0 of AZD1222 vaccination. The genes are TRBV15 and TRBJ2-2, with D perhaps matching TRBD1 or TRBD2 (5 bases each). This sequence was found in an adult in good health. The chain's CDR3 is CATSRDRGASGELFF. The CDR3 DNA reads TGTGCCACCAGCAGAGATCGAGGGGCATCCGGGGAGCTGTTTTTT.